This is a list of T cell receptor beta chains from one sample in a study of blood T cells in healthy people across ages. TCRdb reprocessed the 5' RACE reads via MiXCR and lists one record per CDR3 protein. The sample shows fewer than 2,000,000 distinct CDR3 sequences, about two fifths of them seen only once. The sample comprised blood. The receptors stem from a human donor in good health. Both conserved end residues are part of each CDR3. Fields, in order: J gene, CDR3 length, V gene, clone size, D gene, CDR3 DNA, CDR3 protein. A D gene is named only where the DNA matches it firmly. A clone size is listed for some rows: how often the clone was seen (once, few, many), or a class if it is expanded.

>TRBJ2-1|15|TRBV6-2/TRBV6-3|.|TRBD2
TGTGCCAGCAGTTACTCGGCTAGCGGTTACAATGAGCAGTTCTTC
CASSYSASGYNEQFF
>TRBJ2-3|17|TRBV12-3/TRBV12-4|few|TRBD2
TGTGCCAGCAGTTCGCTAGCCGGGACTAGCCGCACAGATACGCAGTATTTT
CASSSLAGTSRTDTQYF
>TRBJ1-3|15|TRBV7-9|.|.
TGTGCCAGCAGCTTAGCAGGGAGCTCTGGAAACACCATATATTTT
CASSLAGSSGNTIYF
>TRBJ1-4|14|TRBV12-3/TRBV12-4|once|.
TGTGCCAGCAGTTTAATGCAGGGCGATGAAAAACTGTTTTTT
CASSLMQGDEKLFF
>TRBJ1-1|15|TRBV5-1|.|TRBD1
TGCGCCAGCAGCCTGATGACAGGGGTGAACACTGAAGCTTTCTTT
CASSLMTGVNTEAFF
>TRBJ1-1|13|TRBV7-2|few|.
TGTGCCAGCAGCTTATGGCCAAACACTGAAGCTTTCTTT
CASSLWPNTEAFF
>TRBJ2-3|16|TRBV7-9|once|TRBD1
TGTGCCAGCAGCGCTCCCGGGACAGGGATCACAGATACGCAGTATTTT
CASSAPGTGITDTQYF
>TRBJ1-5|15|TRBV3-1|few|.
TGTGCCAGCAGCCAAGATCTGGGCAGTCAGGGAGCCCAGCATTTT
CASSQDLGSQGAQHF
>TRBJ1-2|13|TRBV6-2/TRBV6-3|.|.
TGTGCCAGCACACACGCCGAGGGAAATGGCTACACCTTC
CASTHAEGNGYTF
>TRBJ2-1|14|TRBV9|few|.
TGTGCCAGCCGTCCCTCGAGCTCCTACAATGAGCAGTTCTTC
CASRPSSSYNEQFF
>TRBJ1-1|14|TRBV7-3|few|TRBD1
TGTGCCAGCAGCTCAACAGGGGGCGCGGGTGAAGCTTTCTTT
CASSSTGGAGEAFF
>TRBJ2-1|16|TRBV15|.|.
TGTGCCACCAGCAGAGATCGGGGGGCCTGGTACAATGAGCAGTTCTTC
CATSRDRGAWYNEQFF
>TRBJ2-3|13|TRBV11-2|few|.
TGTGCCAGCAGCCCGGGACTCTCAGATACGCAGTATTTT
CASSPGLSDTQYF
>TRBJ2-7|17|TRBV7-9|few|.
TGTGCCAGCAGCTTACTTTGGGGCGGAGCCCTCTACAATGAGCAGTACTTC
CASSLLWGGALYNEQYF
>TRBJ1-2|11|TRBV29-1|.|TRBD1
TGCAGCGGCATGACAGGGCATGGCTACACCTTC
CSGMTGHGYTF
>TRBJ1-4|14|TRBV6-5|few|.
TGTGCCAGCAGTCCCGACGCCGGTCGTGAAAAACTGTTTTTT
CASSPDAGREKLFF
>TRBJ1-1|15|TRBV6-2/TRBV6-3|.|.
TGTGCCAGCCACCTTGAGGCAGCCATGAACACTGAAGCTTTCTTT
CASHLEAAMNTEAFF
>TRBJ1-2|13|TRBV20-1|few|.
TGCAGTGCTAAATTCGGAGGGGGTCGTGGCTACACCTTC
CSAKFGGGRGYTF
>TRBJ2-1|17|TRBV29-1|few|.
TGCAGCGTTGAAGCTAGGGCTGACCGACTCTCGCCCGGCCCACAGTTCTTC
CSVEARADRLSPGPQFF
>TRBJ1-6|13|TRBV19|.|.
TGTGCCAGTAGTACCGAGAGGGGCTCACCCCTCCACTTT
CASSTERGSPLHF
>TRBJ1-5|15|TRBV5-1|.|.
TGCGCCAGCAGCTTAGACGGTGGCCCCTATCAGCCCCAGCATTTT
CASSLDGGPYQPQHF
>TRBJ1-2|10|TRBV29-1|many|.
TGCAGCGTTGACGGGGATGGCTACACCTTC
CSVDGDGYTF
>TRBJ1-2|13|TRBV12-3/TRBV12-4|.|.
TGTGCCAGCAGTTTCGAGGAGGACTATGGCTACACCTTC
CASSFEEDYGYTF
>TRBJ2-1|14|TRBV4-1|few|.
TGCGCCAGCAGCCAAGTAGGTGCCGCCGGAGGGCAGTTCTTC
CASSQVGAAGGQFF
>TRBJ2-3|15|TRBV6-2/TRBV6-3|few|.
TGTGCCAGCAGTTACGTACAGGATGGGACAGATACGCAGTATTTT
CASSYVQDGTDTQYF
>TRBJ2-6|17|TRBV28|.|.
TGTGCCAGCAGACCTTTCGGGACCCCCTCTGGGGCCAACGTCCTGACTTTC
CASRPFGTPSGANVLTF
>TRBJ2-1|16|TRBV7-2|few|TRBD1
TGTGCCAGCAGCTTAGATGCCAGGGGGCCTTCTGCGGAGCAGTTCTTC
CASSLDARGPSAEQFF
>TRBJ2-4|15|TRBV2|few|TRBD2
TGTACCAGCAGAACTAGCGGGGGGGCTCGAGAGACCCCGTACTTC
CTSRTSGGARETPYF
>TRBJ2-1|14|TRBV20-1|.|TRBD1
TGCAGTGCTAGTGTAGAGACAGGGGGCAATGAGCAGTTCTTC
CSASVETGGNEQFF
>TRBJ1-5|14|TRBV20-1|few|TRBD1
TGCAGTGCAGTACAGGGGGGGGGCAATCAGCCCCAGCATTTT
CSAVQGGGNQPQHF
>TRBJ1-4|13|TRBV10-3|.|TRBD1
TGTGCCATTCGGGACAGCTTGAATGAAAAACTGTTTTTT
CAIRDSLNEKLFF
>TRBJ1-5|14|TRBV7-2|.|.
TGTGCCAGCAGCCCATACAGGGACAATCAGCCCCAGCATTTT
CASSPYRDNQPQHF
>TRBJ2-7|15|TRBV6-5|.|TRBD1
TGTGCCAGCAGTTATATGGGGACAGGGACCTACGAGCAGTACTTC
CASSYMGTGTYEQYF
>TRBJ2-7|14|TRBV25-1|few|TRBD1
TGTGCCAGCAGTGAGGACAGGGATGCCTACGAGCAGTACTTC
CASSEDRDAYEQYF
>TRBJ1-2|13|TRBV29-1|.|TRBD1
TGCAGCGTAGGATGGGACAGAGACTATGGCTACACCTTC
CSVGWDRDYGYTF
>TRBJ2-7|14|TRBV7-2|many|TRBD1
TGTGCCAGCAGCTTAGAGGGGGCGTTCTACGAGCAGTACTTC
CASSLEGAFYEQYF
>TRBJ2-5|16|TRBV4-1|.|TRBD2
TGCGCCAGCAGCCAAGACGTCGCGGGGGATCAAGAGACCCAGTACTTC
CASSQDVAGDQETQYF
>TRBJ2-3|17|TRBV19|.|.
TGTGCCAGTAGTCACATCGGGACTTCCCAGGGCACAGATACGCAGTATTTT
CASSHIGTSQGTDTQYF
>TRBJ1-1|12|TRBV7-9|few|.
TGTGCCAGCAACCTCTTGAGCACTGAAGCTTTCTTT
CASNLLSTEAFF
>TRBJ2-1|14|TRBV6-2/TRBV6-3|once|.
TGTGCCAGCAGGCCGCAGAGCCCCTACAATGAGCAGTTCTTC
CASRPQSPYNEQFF
>TRBJ1-2|14|TRBV2|.|TRBD1
TGTGCCAGCAGTGGACAGGGGAGTACCCATGGCTACACCTTC
CASSGQGSTHGYTF
>TRBJ1-2|15|TRBV5-1|few|TRBD1
TGCGCCAGCAGCTTGGGGCAGGGGGCGATGGATGGCTACACCTTC
CASSLGQGAMDGYTF
>TRBJ1-5|16|TRBV4-1|.|.
TGCGCCAGCAGCCCTTCGGGGACCATTGGCAATCAGCCCCAGCATTTT
CASSPSGTIGNQPQHF
>TRBJ2-1|10|TRBV29-1|many|TRBD1
TGCAGCGTCAGGGGGAATGAGCAGTTCTTC
CSVRGNEQFF
>TRBJ2-5|20|TRBV29-1|.|TRBD2
TGCAGCGTTGAAGATCTCCGGGATCCGATGAAAGGGACTAACCAAGAGACCCAGTACTTC
CSVEDLRDPMKGTNQETQYF
>TRBJ2-7|12|TRBV6-2/TRBV6-3|.|.
TGTGCCAGCAAAGGGGCAAACTACGAGCAGTACTTC
CASKGANYEQYF
>TRBJ2-7|14|TRBV10-3|many|TRBD1
TGTGCCATCAGTGAAGACAGGGTCACCTACGAGCAGTACTTC
CAISEDRVTYEQYF
>TRBJ2-3|19|TRBV9|few|.
TGTGCCAGCAGCGACCCCCCCGACCAGGCAGCCTACCCCACAGATACGCAGTATTTT
CASSDPPDQAAYPTDTQYF
>TRBJ1-1|13|TRBV7-2|.|.
TGTGCCAGCAGCCAGACCGGGCCACGGAAAGCTTTCTTT
CASSQTGPRKAFF
>TRBJ1-2|13|TRBV4-1|few|.
TGCGCCAGCAGCCAAGAGGTCTTGGGCGGCTACACCTTC
CASSQEVLGGYTF
>TRBJ2-1|14|TRBV6-2/TRBV6-3|.|TRBD2
TGTGCCACCGAGCGGGGGGGCAATCTTAATGAGCAGTTCTTC
CATERGGNLNEQFF
>TRBJ1-2|15|TRBV5-4|.|.
TGTGCCAGCAGCTTTGGGACCGAGGGACTCGATGGCTACACCTTC
CASSFGTEGLDGYTF
>TRBJ2-3|15|TRBV7-3|many|TRBD1
TGTGCCAGCAGCTCCGACAGGGTTGGCACAGATACGCAGTATTTT
CASSSDRVGTDTQYF
>TRBJ2-5|13|TRBV20-1|.|.
TGCAGTGCCGTTAGACGGGGCCGGGAGACCCAGTACTTC
CSAVRRGRETQYF
>TRBJ1-5|14|TRBV6-6|.|.
TGTGCCAGCACCCTGGCCAGGGTGGATCAGCCCCAGCATTTT
CASTLARVDQPQHF
>TRBJ1-5|15|TRBV6-6|.|.
TGTGCCAGCAGCCCAACACAGGGAGAAGGTCAGCCCCAGCATTTT
CASSPTQGEGQPQHF